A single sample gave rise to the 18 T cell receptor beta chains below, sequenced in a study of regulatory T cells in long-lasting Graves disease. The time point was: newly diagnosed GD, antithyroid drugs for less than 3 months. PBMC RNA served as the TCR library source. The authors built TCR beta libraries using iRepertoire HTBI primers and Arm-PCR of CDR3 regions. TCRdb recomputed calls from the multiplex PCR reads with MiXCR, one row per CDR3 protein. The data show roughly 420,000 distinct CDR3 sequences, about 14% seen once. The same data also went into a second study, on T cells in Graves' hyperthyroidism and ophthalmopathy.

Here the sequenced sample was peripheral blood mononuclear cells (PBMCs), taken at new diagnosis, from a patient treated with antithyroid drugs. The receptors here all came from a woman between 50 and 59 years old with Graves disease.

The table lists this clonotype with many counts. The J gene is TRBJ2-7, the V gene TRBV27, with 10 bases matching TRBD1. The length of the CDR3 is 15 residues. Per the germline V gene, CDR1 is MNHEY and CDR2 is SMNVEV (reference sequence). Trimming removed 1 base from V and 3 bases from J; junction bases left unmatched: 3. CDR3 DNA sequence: TGTGCCAGCAGTTTATACGGGGACAGGGGCTACGAGCAGTACTTC. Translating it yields CASSLYGDRGYEQYF.

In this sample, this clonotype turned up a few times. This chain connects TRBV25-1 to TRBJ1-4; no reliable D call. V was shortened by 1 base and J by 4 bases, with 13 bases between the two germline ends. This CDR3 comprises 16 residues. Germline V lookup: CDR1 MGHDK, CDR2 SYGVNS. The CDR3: CASSEFILGRNEKLFF. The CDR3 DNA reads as TGTGCCAGCAGTGAATTCATTTTGGGTCGTAATGAAAAACTGTTTTTT.

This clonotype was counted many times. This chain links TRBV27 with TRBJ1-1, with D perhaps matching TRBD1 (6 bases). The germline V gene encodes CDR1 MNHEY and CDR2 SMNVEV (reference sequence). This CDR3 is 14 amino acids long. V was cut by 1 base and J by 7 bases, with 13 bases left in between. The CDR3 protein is CASSLLGAHYEAFF. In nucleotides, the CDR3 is TGTGCCAGCAGTTTATTGGGGGCGCACTATGAAGCTTTCTTT.

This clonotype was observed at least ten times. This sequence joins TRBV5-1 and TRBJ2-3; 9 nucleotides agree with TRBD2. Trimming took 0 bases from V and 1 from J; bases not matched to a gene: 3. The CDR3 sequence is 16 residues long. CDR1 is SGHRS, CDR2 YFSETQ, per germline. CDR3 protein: CASSLEASGGTDTQYF. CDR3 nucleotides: TGCGCCAGCAGCTTGGAGGCTAGCGGGGGCACAGATACGCAGTATTTT.

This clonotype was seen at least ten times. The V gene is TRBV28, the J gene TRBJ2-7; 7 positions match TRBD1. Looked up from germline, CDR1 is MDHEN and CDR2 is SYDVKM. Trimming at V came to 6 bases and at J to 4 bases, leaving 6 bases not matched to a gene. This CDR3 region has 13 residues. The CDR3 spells CASRRQGGYEQYF. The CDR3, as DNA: TGTGCCAGCAGGCGACAGGGTGGGTACGAGCAGTACTTC.

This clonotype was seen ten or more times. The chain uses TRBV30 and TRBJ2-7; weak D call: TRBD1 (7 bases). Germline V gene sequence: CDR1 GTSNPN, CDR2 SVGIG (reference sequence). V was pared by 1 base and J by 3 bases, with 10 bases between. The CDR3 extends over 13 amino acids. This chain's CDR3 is CAWSGQGGYEQYF. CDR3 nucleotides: TGTGCCTGGAGTGGGCAGGGGGGCTACGAGCAGTACTTC.

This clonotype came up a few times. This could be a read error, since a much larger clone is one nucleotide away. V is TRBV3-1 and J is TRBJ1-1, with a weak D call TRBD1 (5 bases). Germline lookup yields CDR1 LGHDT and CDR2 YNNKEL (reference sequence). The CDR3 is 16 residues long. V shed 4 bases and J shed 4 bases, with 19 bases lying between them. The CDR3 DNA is TGTGCCAGCAGCCGGAGGTTTGACAGTACTGCCACTGAAGCTTTCTTT. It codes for CASSRRFDSTATEAFF.

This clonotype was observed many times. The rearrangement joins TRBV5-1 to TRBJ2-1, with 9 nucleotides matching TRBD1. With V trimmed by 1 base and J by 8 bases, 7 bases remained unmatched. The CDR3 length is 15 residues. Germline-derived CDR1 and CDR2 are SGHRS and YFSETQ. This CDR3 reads CASSLNGDRAYEQFF. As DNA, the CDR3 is TGCGCCAGCAGCTTGAATGGGGACAGGGCCTATGAGCAGTTCTTC.

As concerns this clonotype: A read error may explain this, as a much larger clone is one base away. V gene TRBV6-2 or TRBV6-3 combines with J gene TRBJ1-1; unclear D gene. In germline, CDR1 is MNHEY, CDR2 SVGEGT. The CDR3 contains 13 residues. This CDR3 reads CACSPGRSTEAFF. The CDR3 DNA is TGTGCCTGCAGCCCTGGGAGGAGCACTGAAGCTTTCTTT.

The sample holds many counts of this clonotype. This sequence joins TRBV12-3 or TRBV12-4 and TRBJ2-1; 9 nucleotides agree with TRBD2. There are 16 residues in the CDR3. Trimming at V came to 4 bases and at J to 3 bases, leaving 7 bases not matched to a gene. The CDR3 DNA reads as TGTGCCAGCAGTTCACCTAGCGGGAATTACTACAATGAGCAGTTCTTC. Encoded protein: CASSSPSGNYYNEQFF.

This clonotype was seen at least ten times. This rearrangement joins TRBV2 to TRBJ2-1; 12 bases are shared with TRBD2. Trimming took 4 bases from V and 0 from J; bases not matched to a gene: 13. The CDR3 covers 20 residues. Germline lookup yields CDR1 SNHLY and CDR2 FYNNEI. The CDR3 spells CASSVLSRLAGVGSYNEQFF. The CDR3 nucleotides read TGTGCCAGCAGTGTATTAAGTCGACTAGCGGGAGTGGGCTCCTACAATGAGCAGTTCTTC.

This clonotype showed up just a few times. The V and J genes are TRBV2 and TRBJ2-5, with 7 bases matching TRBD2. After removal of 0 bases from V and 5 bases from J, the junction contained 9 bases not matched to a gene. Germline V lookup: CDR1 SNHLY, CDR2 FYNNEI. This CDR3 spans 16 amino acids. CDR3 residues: CASSEAGLVGGETQYF. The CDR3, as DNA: TGTGCCAGCAGTGAAGCCGGACTAGTCGGCGGGGAGACCCAGTACTTC.

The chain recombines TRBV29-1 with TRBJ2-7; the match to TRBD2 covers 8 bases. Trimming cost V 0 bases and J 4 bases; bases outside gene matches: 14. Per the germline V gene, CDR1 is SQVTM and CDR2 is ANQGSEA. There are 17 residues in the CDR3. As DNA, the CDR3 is TGCAGCGTTGAAGATCTTGGTAGCGGGAATCGAATGTACGAGCAGTACTTC. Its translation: CSVEDLGSGNRMYEQYF.

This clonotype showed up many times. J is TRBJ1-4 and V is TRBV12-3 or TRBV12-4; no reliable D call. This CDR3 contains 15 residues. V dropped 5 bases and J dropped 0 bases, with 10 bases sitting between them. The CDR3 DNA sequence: TGTGCCAGCAGTCCCGGGATTTCAACTAATGAAAAACTGTTTTTT. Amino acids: CASSPGISTNEKLFF.

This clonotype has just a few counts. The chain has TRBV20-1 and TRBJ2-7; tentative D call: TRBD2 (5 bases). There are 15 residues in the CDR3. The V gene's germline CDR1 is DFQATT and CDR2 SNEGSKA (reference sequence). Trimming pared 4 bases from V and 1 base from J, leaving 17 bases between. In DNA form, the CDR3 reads TGCAGTGCTACCCCTCGACTAAAGGTTTCCTACGAGCAGTACTTC. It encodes CSATPRLKVSYEQYF.

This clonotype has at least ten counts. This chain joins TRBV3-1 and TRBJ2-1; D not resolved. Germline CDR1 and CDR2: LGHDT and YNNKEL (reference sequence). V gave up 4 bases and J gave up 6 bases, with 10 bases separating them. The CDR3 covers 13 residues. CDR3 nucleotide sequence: TGTGCCAGCAGCCGAGCTCTCGGCAATGAGCAGTTCTTC. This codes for CASSRALGNEQFF.

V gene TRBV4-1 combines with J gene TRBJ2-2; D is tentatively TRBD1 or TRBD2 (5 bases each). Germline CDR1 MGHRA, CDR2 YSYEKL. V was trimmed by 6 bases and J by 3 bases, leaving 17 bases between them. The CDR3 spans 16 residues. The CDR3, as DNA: TGCGCCAGCAGGGCAGGGTTTTTCGGGGACACCGGGGAGCTGTTTTTT. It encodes CASRAGFFGDTGELFF.

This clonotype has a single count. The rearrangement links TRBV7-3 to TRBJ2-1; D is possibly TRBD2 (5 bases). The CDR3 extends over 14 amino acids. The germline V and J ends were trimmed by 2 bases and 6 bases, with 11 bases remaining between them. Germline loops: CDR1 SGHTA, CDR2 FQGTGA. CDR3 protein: CASSLVSGSNEQFF. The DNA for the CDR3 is TGTGCCAGCAGCTTAGTGAGCGGAAGCAATGAGCAGTTCTTC.